This TCR beta chain stems from a study of blood T cell repertoires in COVID-19. CDR1 and CDR2 (germline): KGHSH, LQKENI. The CDR3 totals 15 residues. With 3 bases clipped from V and 7 bases from J, the junction kept 9 bases outside the gene matches. The protocol was immunoSEQ multiplex PCR, while the TCRdb copy is restricted to in-frame clones and leaves out a portion. The sample records 210,000 or so clones, around 81% being singletons. The gene calls are TRBV18 and TRBJ2-3; 8 nucleotides align to TRBD1. This receptor was taken from a woman aged 45-59 years with acute COVID-19. The sequencing input was PBMCs or T cells enriched from blood (not recorded which). CDR3 sequence (DNA): TGTGCCAGCTCACCTCCCGGGACAGGCTCAAATACGCAGTATTTT. This sequence encodes CASSPPGTGSNTQYF.